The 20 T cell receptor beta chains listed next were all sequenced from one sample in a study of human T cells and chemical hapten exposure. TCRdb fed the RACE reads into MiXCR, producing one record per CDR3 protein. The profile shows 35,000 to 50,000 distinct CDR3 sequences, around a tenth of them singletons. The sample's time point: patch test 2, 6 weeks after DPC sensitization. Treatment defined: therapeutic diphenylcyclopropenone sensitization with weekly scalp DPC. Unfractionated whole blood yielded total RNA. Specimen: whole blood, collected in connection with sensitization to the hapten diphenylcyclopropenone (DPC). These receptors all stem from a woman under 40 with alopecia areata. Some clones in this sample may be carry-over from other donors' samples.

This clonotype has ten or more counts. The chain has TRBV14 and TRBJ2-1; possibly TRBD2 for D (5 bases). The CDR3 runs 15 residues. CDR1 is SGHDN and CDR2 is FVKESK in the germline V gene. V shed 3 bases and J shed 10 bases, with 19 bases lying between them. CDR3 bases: TGTGCCAGCAGCCACTTTAACGCGGACGGGATCGAGCAGTTCTTC. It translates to CASSHFNADGIEQFF.

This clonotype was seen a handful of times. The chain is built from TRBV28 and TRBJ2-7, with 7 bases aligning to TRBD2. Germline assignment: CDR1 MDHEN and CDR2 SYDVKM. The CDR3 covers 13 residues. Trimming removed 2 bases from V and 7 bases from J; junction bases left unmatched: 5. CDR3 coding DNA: TGTGCCAGCAGTTTACGGACTAGTTCGGAGCAGTACTTC. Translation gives CASSLRTSSEQYF. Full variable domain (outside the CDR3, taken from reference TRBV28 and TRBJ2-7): DVKVTQSSRYLVKRTGEKVFLECVQDMDHENMFWYRQDPGLGLRLIYFSYDVKMKEKGDIPEGYSVSREKKERFSLILESASTNQTSMYLCASSLRTSSEQYFGPGTRLTVT.

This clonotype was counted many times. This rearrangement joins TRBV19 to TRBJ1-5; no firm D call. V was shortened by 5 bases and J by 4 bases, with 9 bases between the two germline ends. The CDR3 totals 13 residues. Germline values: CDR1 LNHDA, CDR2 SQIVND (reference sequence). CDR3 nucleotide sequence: TGTGCCAGTAGTCCGCAGGAGAATCAGCCCCAGCATTTT. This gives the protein CASSPQENQPQHF. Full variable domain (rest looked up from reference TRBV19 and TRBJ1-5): DGGITQSPKYLFRKEGQNVTLSCEQNLNHDAMYWYRQDPGQGLRLIYYSQIVNDFQKGDIAEGYSVSREKKESFPLTVTSAQKNPTAFYLCASSPQENQPQHFGDGTRLSIL.

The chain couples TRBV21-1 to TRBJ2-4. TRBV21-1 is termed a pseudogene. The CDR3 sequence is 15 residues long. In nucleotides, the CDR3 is TGTGCCAGCAGCAAAGAAACAGTAGCCAAAAACACTCAGTACTTC. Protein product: CASSKETVAKNTQYF.

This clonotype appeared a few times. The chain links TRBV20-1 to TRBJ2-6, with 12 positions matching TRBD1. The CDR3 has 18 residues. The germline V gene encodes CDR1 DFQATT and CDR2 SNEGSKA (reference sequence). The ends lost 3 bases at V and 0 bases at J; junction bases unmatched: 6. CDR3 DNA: TGCAGTGCTAGGGGCCGGGACAGGGGGCTCTCTGGGGCCAACGTCCTGACTTTC. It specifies CSARGRDRGLSGANVLTF.

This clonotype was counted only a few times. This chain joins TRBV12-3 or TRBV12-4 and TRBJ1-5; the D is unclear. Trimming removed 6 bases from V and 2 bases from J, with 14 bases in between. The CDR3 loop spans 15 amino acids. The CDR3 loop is CASSSAAGGNQPQHF. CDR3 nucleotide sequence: TGTGCCAGCAGCTCCGCCGCGGGAGGCAATCAGCCCCAGCATTTT.

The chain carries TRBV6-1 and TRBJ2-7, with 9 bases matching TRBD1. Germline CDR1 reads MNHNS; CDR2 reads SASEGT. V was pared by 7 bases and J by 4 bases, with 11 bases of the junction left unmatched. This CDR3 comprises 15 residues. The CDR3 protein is CASKIGTGHRYEQYF. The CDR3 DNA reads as TGTGCCAGCAAAATCGGGACAGGGCATCGGTACGAGCAGTACTTC.

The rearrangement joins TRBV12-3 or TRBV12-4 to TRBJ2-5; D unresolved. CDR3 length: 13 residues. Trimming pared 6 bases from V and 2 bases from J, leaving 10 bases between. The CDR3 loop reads CASSSYEQETQYF. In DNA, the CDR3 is TGTGCCAGCAGCAGCTACGAACAAGAGACCCAGTACTTC.

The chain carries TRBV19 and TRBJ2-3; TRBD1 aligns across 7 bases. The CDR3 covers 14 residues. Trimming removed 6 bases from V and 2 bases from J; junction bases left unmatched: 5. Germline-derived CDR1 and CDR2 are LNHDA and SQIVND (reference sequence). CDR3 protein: CASSLTGSTDTQYF. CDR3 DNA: TGTGCCAGTAGCTTGACAGGGTCCACAGATACGCAGTATTTT.

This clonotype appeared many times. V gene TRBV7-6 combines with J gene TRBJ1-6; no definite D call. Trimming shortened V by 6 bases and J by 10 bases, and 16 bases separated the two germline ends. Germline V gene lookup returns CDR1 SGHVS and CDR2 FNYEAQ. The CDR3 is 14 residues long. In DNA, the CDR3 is TGTGCCAGCAGTCAGACCCCCGGAGACTCACCCCTCCACTTT. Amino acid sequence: CASSQTPGDSPLHF.

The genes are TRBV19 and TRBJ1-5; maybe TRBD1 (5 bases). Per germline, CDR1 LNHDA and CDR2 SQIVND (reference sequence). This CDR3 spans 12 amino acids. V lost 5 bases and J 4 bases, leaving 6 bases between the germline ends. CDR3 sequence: CASSWGNQPQHF. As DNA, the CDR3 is TGTGCCAGTAGTTGGGGGAATCAGCCCCAGCATTTT.

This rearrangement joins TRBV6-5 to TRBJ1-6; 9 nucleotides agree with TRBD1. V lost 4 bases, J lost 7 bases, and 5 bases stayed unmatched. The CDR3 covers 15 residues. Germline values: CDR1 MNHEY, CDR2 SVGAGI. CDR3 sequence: CASSFRDRVNSPLHF. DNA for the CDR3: TGTGCCAGCAGTTTCCGGGACAGGGTAAATTCACCCCTCCACTTT.

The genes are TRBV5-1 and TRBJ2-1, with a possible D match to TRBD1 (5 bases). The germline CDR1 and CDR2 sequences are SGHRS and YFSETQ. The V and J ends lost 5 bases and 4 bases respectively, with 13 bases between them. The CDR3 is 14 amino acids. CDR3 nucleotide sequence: TGCGCCAGCAGTCAAGACAGCGAGTACAATGAGCAGTTCTTC. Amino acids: CASSQDSEYNEQFF.

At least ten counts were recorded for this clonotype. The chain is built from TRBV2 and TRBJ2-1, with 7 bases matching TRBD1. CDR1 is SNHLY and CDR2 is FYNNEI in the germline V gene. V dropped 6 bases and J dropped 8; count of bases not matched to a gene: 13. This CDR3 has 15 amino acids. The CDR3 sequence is CASSETGNGYDEQFF. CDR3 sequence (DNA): TGTGCCAGCAGCGAGACAGGGAATGGTTATGATGAGCAGTTCTTC. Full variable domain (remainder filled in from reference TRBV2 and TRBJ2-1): EPEVTQTPSHQVTQMGQEVILRCVPISNHLYFYWYRQILGQKVEFLVSFYNNEISEKSEIFDDQFSVERPDGSNFTLKIRSTKLEDSAMYFCASSETGNGYDEQFFGPGTRLTVL.

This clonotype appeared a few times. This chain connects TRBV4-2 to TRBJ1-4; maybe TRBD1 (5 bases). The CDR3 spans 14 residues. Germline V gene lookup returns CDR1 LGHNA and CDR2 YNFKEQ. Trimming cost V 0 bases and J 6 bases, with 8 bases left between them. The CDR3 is CASSQDLTDEKLFF. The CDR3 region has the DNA TGTGCCAGCAGCCAAGATTTGACAGATGAAAAACTGTTTTTT.

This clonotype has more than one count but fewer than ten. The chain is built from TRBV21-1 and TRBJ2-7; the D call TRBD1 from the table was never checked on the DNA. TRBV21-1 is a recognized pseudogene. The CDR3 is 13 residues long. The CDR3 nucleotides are TGTGCCAGCACCCGAACAGGGTACTACGAGCAGTACTTC. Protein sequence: CASTRTGYYEQYF.

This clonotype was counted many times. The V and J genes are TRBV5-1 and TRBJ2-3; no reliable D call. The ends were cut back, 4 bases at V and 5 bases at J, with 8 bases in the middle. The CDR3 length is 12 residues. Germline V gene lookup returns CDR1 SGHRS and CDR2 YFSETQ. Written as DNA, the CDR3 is TGCGCCAGCAGCCCTGGGGTAGATACGCAGTATTTT. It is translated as CASSPGVDTQYF.

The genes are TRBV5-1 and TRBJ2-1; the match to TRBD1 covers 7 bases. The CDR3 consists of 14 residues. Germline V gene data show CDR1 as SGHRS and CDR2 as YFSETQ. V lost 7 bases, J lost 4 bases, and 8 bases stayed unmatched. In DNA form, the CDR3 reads TGCGCCAGCGGATTGGGGACAGATTACAATGAGCAGTTCTTC. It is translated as CASGLGTDYNEQFF.

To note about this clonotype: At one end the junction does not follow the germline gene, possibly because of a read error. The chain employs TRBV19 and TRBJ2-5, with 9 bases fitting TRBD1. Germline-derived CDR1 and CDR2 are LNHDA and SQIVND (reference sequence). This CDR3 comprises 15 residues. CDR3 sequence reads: CASSLTGTGKETKYF. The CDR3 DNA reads TGTGCCAGTAGTCTTACTGGGACAGGGAAGGAGACCAAGTACTTC. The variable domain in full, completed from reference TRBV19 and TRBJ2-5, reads DGGITQSPKYLFRKEGQNVTLSCEQNLNHDAMYWYRQDPGQGLRLIYYSQIVNDFQKGDIAEGYSVSREKKESFPLTVTSAQKNPTAFYLCASSLTGTGKETKYFGPGTRLLVL.

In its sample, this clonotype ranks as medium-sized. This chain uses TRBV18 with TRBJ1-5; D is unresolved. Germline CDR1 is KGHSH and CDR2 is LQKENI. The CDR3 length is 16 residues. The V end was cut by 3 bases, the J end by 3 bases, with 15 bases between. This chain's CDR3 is CASSPLQADYNQPQHF. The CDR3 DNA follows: TGTGCCAGCTCACCCCTACAAGCAGATTACAATCAGCCCCAGCATTTT.